One sample yielded the 9 T cell receptor beta chains listed below, sequenced in a study of CD8+ T cells in alopecia areata. Extracted RNA was reverse transcribed into cDNA, the sequencing template. Data came from immunoSEQ multiplex PCR; TCRdb stores just in-frame clones and leaves some out. In the table there are about 110,000 clones, roughly 60% of which are singletons. Specimen: CD8+ T cells sorted from blood. The receptors shown here come from a human donor in good health.

The V gene is TRBV20-1, the J gene TRBJ1-1; D is unclear. V lost 3 bases and J lost 1, with 3 bases in between. Germline V lookup: CDR1 DFQATT, CDR2 SNEGSKA (reference sequence). The CDR3 spans 11 residues. CDR3 region: CSARSNTEAFF. The DNA for the CDR3 is TGCAGTGCTAGGTCGAACACTGAAGCTTTCTTT.

This clone was detected only a few times. This chain connects TRBV7-9 to TRBJ2-7, with TRBD1 identical over 9 bases. Per the germline V gene, CDR1 is SEHNR and CDR2 is FQNEAQ (reference sequence). This CDR3 comprises 13 residues. Germline trimming cut 2 bases from V and 12 bases from J; bases unmatched to any gene: 8. CDR3 region: CASSLPPGQGVYF. The CDR3 region has the DNA TGTGCCAGCAGCTTACCTCCGGGACAGGGCGTGTACTTC.

This clone was observed a handful of times. The chain joins TRBV29-1 to TRBJ1-2; D unclear. CDR3 size: 11 residues. The germline V gene encodes CDR1 SQVTM and CDR2 ANQGSEA. Trimming shortened V by 5 bases and J by 8 bases, and 12 bases separated the two germline ends. CDR3 in DNA: TGCAGCGTTTACCACGCCCTGGGCTACACCTTC. Its protein is CSVYHALGYTF. The variable domain in full, completed from reference TRBV29-1 and TRBJ1-2, reads SAVISQKPSRDICQRGTSLTIQCQVDSQVTMMFWYRQQPGQSLTLIATANQGSEATYESGFVIDKFPISRPNLTFSTLTVSNMSPEDSSIYLCSVYHALGYTFGSGTRLTVV.

The chain recombines TRBV5-6 with TRBJ1-2, with D possibly TRBD1 on 5 matching bases. This CDR3 contains 12 residues. Germline V gene lookup returns CDR1 SGHDT and CDR2 YYEEEE. The V end was cut by 0 bases, the J end by 8 bases, with 8 bases between. The CDR3 is CASSLAPGGYTF. CDR3 nucleotide sequence: TGTGCCAGCAGCTTGGCCCCAGGGGGCTACACCTTC.

This clone has a handful of counts. The chain links TRBV5-4 to TRBJ2-5; D is perhaps TRBD1 or TRBD2 (6 bases each). Deletions cut 0 bases from V and 0 bases from J, with 12 bases between. This CDR3 contains 16 residues. Germline V CDR1 and CDR2: SGHNT, YYREEE (reference sequence). The CDR3 region is CASSLAFRGDQETQYF. In DNA form, the CDR3 reads TGTGCCAGCAGCTTGGCCTTTAGGGGGGACCAAGAGACCCAGTACTTC.

This clone was seen once. A read error may account for a junction end that differs from germline. For the CDR3, the DNA is TGTGCCAGCAGCTACCACTTAACGGCGCGGCGGGCCTCCTCGCACCGGGACATTTGGTTT. Translation gives CASSYHLTARRASSHRDIWF. The V call is TRBV7-8, the J call TRBJ2-2; perhaps TRBD1 as D (6 bases). This CDR3 contains 20 residues. Germline CDR1 SGHVS, CDR2 FQNEAQ.

This clone was detected a few times. This chain connects TRBV18 to TRBJ2-7, with a tentative D call TRBD2 (6 bases). The CDR3 consists of 14 residues. Germline-derived CDR1 and CDR2 are KGHSH and LQKENI. Between the trimmed V and J ends, which lost 3 bases and 10 bases, there was a span of 19 bases. The CDR3 protein is CASSPSGDLPRQYF. The CDR3 DNA sequence: TGTGCCAGCTCACCTTCGGGGGATCTTCCTAGACAGTACTTC. Supplemented by reference TRBV18 and TRBJ2-7, the full variable domain reads NAGVMQNPRHLVRRRGQEARLRCSPMKGHSHVYWYRQLPEEGLKFMVYLQKENIIDESGMPKERFSAEFPKEGPSILRIQQVVRGDSAAYFCASSPSGDLPRQYFGPGTRLTVT.

The chain couples TRBV7-2 to TRBJ2-3, with D maybe TRBD2 (5 bases). The CDR3 length is 13 residues. The germline V gene encodes CDR1 SGHTA and CDR2 FQGNSA. V was trimmed by 3 bases and J by 8 bases, leaving 12 bases between them. The chain's CDR3 is CASSFPKAGTQYF. The CDR3 DNA is TGTGCCAGCAGCTTTCCCAAGGCGGGTACGCAGTATTTT. The full variable domain, its missing parts supplied by reference TRBV7-2 and TRBJ2-3, is GAGVSQSPSNKVTEKGKDVELRCDPISGHTALYWYRQSLGQGLEFLIYFQGNSAPDKSGLPSDRFSAERTGGSVSTLTIQRTQQEDSAVYLCASSFPKAGTQYFGPGTRLTVL.

For this clone: Mismatch with germline at one junction end may stem from a read error. The V and J genes are TRBV6-4 and TRBJ2-7; D gene ambiguous. The germline CDR1 and CDR2 sequences are MRHNA and SNTAGT. The CDR3 contains 12 residues. The CDR3: CASREVRAKKDF. The CDR3 region has the DNA TGTGCCAGCAGAGAAGTTAGGGCCAAAAAGGACTTC.